What follows are 14 T cell receptor beta chains derived from one specimen sequenced in a study of cytotoxic CD8 clonotypes in ibrutinib-treated CLL. Method: immunoSEQ multiplex PCR; TCRdb's copy keeps in-frame clones and lacks some. The repertoire holds fewer than 400,000 clones, with 67% as singletons. Here the sequenced sample was PBMCs, taken after 36 months of ibrutinib treatment. The receptor set was obtained from a human donor with chronic lymphocytic leukemia.

The V gene is TRBV5-4, the J gene TRBJ2-6; no firm D call. V shed 2 bases and J shed 1 base, with 10 bases lying between them. The CDR3 has 16 residues. CDR1 SGHNT and CDR2 YYREEE come from the germline V gene (reference sequence). The CDR3 DNA follows: TGTGCCAGCAGCTTTTATGGTGGGTCTGGGGCCAACGTCCTGACTTTC. Residues: CASSFYGGSGANVLTF.

This clone was seen just once. The chain combines TRBV11-2 with TRBJ1-4; 9 nucleotides agree with TRBD1. The germline V gene encodes CDR1 SGHAT and CDR2 FQNNGV. This CDR3 has 16 residues. V shed 0 bases and J 3 bases; nucleotides not matched to a gene: 2. As DNA, the CDR3 is TGTGCCAGCAGCTTAGAACAGGGGGCAGCTAATGAAAAACTGTTTTTT. The encoded protein is CASSLEQGAANEKLFF.

The sample holds a few counts of this clone. The chain is built from TRBV9 and TRBJ2-7, with 7 bases that match TRBD1. The ends lost 4 bases at V and 5 bases at J; junction bases unmatched: 6. This CDR3 contains 13 residues. Germline V gene sequence: CDR1 SGDLS, CDR2 YYNGEE. CDR3: CASSIGQANEQYF. CDR3 DNA sequence: TGTGCCAGCAGCATCGGACAGGCGAACGAGCAGTACTTC.

The J gene is TRBJ2-1, the V gene TRBV2; 12 positions match TRBD1. V shed 4 bases, J shed 9 bases, and the junction held 7 bases outside the gene matches. This CDR3 region has 15 residues. Germline CDR1 SNHLY, CDR2 FYNNEI. The CDR3 DNA reads as TGTGCCAGCAGTGCAAAGGGACAGGGGGCAGGTGAGCAGTTCTTC. Translation: CASSAKGQGAGEQFF.

The V and J genes are TRBV29-1 and TRBJ1-3; TRBD1 matches at 10 bases. J was trimmed by 2 bases and V by 7 bases; bases with no gene match: 11. There are 16 residues in the CDR3. Germline values: CDR1 SQVTM, CDR2 ANQGSEA. The DNA of the CDR3 is TGCAGCGCTGTCCCATGGGGACAGGGGACTGGAAACACCATATATTTT. Its translation: CSAVPWGQGTGNTIYF.

This clone was seen more than once but under ten times. This chain links TRBV28 with TRBJ2-3, with 7 bases that match TRBD1. Germline values: CDR1 MDHEN, CDR2 SYDVKM. The CDR3 is 13 residues long. V gave up 6 bases and J gave up 2 bases; unmatched junction bases: 2. This CDR3 reads CASRGQNTDTQYF. The CDR3 bases are TGTGCCAGCAGGGGACAGAACACAGATACGCAGTATTTT.

CDR3 in amino acids: CAIRDRRSTGELFF. CDR3 nucleotides: TGTGCCATCAGGGACAGGAGGTCCACCGGGGAGCTGTTTTTT. V gene TRBV10-3 combines with J gene TRBJ2-2, with TRBD1 identical over 7 bases. Germline CDR1 is ENHRY and CDR2 is SYGVKD. After removal of 6 bases from V and 4 bases from J, the junction contained 5 bases not matched to a gene. CDR3 size: 14 residues.

In this sample, this clone turned up a few times. This chain links TRBV11-2 with TRBJ1-4; a weak D match, TRBD1 (5 bases). Trimming took off 3 bases at V and 8 bases at J, with 10 bases between the two ends. The CDR3 is 13 amino acids. Germline V CDR1 and CDR2: SGHAT, FQNNGV. Written as DNA, the CDR3 is TGTGCCAGCAGCTTTCGGGGCGTCGAAAAACTGTTTTTT. It codes for CASSFRGVEKLFF. The variable domain in full, completed from reference TRBV11-2 and TRBJ1-4, reads EAGVAQSPRYKIIEKRQSVAFWCNPISGHATLYWYQQILGQGPKLLIQFQNNGVVDDSQLPKDRFSAERLKGVDSTLKIQPAKLEDSAVYLCASSFRGVEKLFFGSGTQLSVL.

This clone has just a few counts. The chain couples TRBV18 to TRBJ1-5, with 10 positions matching TRBD1. The V and J ends lost 3 bases and 6 bases, in that order; junction bases with no gene match: 5. From germline, CDR1 is KGHSH and CDR2 LQKENI. This CDR3 is 15 amino acids long. CDR3 nucleotide sequence: TGTGCCAGCTCACCGGACAGGGGGGATAGTCAGCCCCAGCATTTT. Translating gives CASSPDRGDSQPQHF.

This clone has only a few counts. This chain connects TRBV4-1 to TRBJ2-7, with D maybe TRBD2 (6 bases). The CDR3 consists of 12 residues. The V and J ends lost 4 bases and 6 bases respectively, with 10 bases between them. Germline V CDR1 and CDR2: MGHRA, YSYEKL. The CDR3 loop is CASSPDGGEQYF. The CDR3, as DNA: TGCGCCAGCAGCCCTGACGGGGGCGAGCAGTACTTC.

This clone has just a few counts. The chain employs TRBV7-9 and TRBJ1-2; D unclear. V lost 5 bases to trimming and J lost 4 bases, with 11 bases between them. Germline values: CDR1 SEHNR, CDR2 FQNEAQ (reference sequence). The CDR3 is 13 residues long. CDR3 loop: CASSTGVFYGYTF. CDR3 DNA sequence: TGTGCCAGCAGCACCGGGGTGTTCTATGGCTACACCTTC.

The chain uses TRBV10-3 and TRBJ2-1; no reliable D call. This CDR3 comprises 14 residues. The V end lost 0 bases, the J end lost 6 bases, and 9 bases lay between the germline ends. CDR1 and CDR2 from the germline V gene are ENHRY and SYGVKD. The CDR3 DNA sequence: TGTGCCATCAGTGAGTCGGATGAGAGCAATGAGCAGTTCTTC. Its protein is CAISESDESNEQFF.

This clone came up a few times. V is TRBV12-5 and J is TRBJ1-2; D gene ambiguous. Germline values: CDR1 LGHNT, CDR2 FRNRAP. The CDR3 runs 14 residues. Trimming cost V 2 bases and J 1 base, with 8 bases left between them. The DNA of the CDR3 is TGTGCTAGTGGTTTGAGGTCGAGTAACTATGGCTACACCTTC. It is translated as CASGLRSSNYGYTF.

This clone was seen a handful of times. The genes are TRBV5-1 and TRBJ2-3; D remains ambiguous. Trimming pared 0 bases from V and 2 bases from J, leaving 7 bases between. Germline V CDR1 and CDR2: SGHRS, YFSETQ. The CDR3 is 14 residues long. The CDR3 coding sequence is TGCGCCAGCAGCTTGGGACAACTCACAGATACGCAGTATTTT. Its protein product is CASSLGQLTDTQYF.